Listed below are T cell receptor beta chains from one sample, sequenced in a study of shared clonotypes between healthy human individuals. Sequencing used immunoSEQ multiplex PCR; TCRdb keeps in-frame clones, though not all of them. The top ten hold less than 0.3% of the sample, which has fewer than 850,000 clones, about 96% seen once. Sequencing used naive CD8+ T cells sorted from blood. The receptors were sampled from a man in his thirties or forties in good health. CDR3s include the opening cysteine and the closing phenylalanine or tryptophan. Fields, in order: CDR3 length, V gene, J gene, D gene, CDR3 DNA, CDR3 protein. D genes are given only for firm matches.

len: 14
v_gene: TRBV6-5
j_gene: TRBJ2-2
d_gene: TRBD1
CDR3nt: TGTGCCAGCAGTTACGAGACAGGGGCCGGGGAGCTGTTTTTT
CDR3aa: CASSYETGAGELFF

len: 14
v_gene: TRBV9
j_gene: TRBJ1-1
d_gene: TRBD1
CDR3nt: TGTGCCAGCAGCGCAGGGGGTACGAACACTGAAGCTTTCTTT
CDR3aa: CASSAGGTNTEAFF

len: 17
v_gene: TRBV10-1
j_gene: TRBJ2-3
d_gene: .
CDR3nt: TGCGCCAGCAGTCCGGACTACTCGTACTCTAGCACAGATACGCAGTATTTT
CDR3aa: CASSPDYSYSSTDTQYF

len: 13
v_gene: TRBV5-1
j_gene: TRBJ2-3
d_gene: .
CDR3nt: TGCGCCAGAAGTAGGGGGGGCACAGATACGCAGTATTTT
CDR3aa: CARSRGGTDTQYF

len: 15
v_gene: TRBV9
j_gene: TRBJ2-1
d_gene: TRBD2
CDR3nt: TGTGCCAGCAGCGTAGCGAGTAGCGGGGGCTATGAGCAGTTCTTC
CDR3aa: CASSVASSGGYEQFF

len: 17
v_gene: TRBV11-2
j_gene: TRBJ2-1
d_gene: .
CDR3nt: TGTGCCAGCAGCTTAGGGTTTATCGGGGGCTCCTACAATGAGCAGTTCTTC
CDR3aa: CASSLGFIGGSYNEQFF

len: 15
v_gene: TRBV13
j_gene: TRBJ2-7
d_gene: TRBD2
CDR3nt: TGTGCCAGCAGCTTAAAGCGGGAATACTCCTACGAGCAGTACTTC
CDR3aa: CASSLKREYSYEQYF

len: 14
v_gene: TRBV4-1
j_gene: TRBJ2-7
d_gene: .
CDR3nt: TGCGCCAGCAGCCAAATGGATAGCTCCTACGAGCAGTACTTC
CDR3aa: CASSQMDSSYEQYF

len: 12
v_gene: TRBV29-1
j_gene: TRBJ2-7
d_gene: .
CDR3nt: TGCAGCACCCTGGGCCAGTCCTACGAGCAGTACTTC
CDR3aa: CSTLGQSYEQYF

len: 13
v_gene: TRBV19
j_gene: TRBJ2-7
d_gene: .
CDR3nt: TGTGCCAGTAGTATCGGACTATCCTACGAGCAGTACTTC
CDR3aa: CASSIGLSYEQYF

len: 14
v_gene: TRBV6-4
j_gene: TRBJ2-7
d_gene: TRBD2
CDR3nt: TGTGCCAGCAGTGACCTAGCGGGGCACTACGAGCAGTACTTC
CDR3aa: CASSDLAGHYEQYF

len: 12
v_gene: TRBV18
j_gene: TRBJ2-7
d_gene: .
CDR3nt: TGTGCCAGCTCACCGACCTCCTACGAGCAGTACTTC
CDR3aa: CASSPTSYEQYF

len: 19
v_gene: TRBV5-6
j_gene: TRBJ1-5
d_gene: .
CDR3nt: TGTGCCAGCCAGAGTCACACAAACCTCGTTGACGGCGGCAATCAGCCCCAGCATTTT
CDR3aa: CASQSHTNLVDGGNQPQHF

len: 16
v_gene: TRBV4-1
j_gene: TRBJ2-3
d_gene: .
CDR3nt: TGCGCCAGCAGCCAACGACTACCGCATAGCACAGATACGCAGTATTTT
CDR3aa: CASSQRLPHSTDTQYF

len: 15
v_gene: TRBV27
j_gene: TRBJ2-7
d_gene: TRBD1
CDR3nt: TGTGCCAGCAATTCTCGACAGGGATTTTCCTACGAGCAGTACTTC
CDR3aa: CASNSRQGFSYEQYF

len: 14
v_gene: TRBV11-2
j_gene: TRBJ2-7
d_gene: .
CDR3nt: TGTGCCAGCAGCTTAGGACTGGGGGCCTACGAGCAGTACTTC
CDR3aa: CASSLGLGAYEQYF

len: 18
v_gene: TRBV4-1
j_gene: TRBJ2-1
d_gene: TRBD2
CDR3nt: TGCGCCAGCAGCCAAGAAGGTGGAAGTGCGGGAGCCTACAATGAGCAGTTCTTC
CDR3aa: CASSQEGGSAGAYNEQFF

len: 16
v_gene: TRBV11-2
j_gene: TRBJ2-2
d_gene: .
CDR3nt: TGTGCCAGCAGCTTAGCCTCTTTCCGGGGGTCCGGGGAGCTGTTTTTT
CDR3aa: CASSLASFRGSGELFF

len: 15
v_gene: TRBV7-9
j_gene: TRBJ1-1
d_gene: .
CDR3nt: TGTGCCAGCAGCTTAGCGGATTTCGAGAACACTGAAGCTTTCTTT
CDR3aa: CASSLADFENTEAFF

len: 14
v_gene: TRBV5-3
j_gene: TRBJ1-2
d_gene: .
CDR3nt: TGTGCCAGAAGCTCCTTCCGAGACTTCTATGGCTACACCTTC
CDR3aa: CARSSFRDFYGYTF

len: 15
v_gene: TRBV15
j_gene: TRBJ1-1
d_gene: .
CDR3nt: TGTGCCACCAGCAGAGATCGGGGCAGGTCCACTGAAGCTTTCTTT
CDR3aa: CATSRDRGRSTEAFF

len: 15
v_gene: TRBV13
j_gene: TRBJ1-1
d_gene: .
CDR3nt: TGTGCCAGCAGCTCCCCCCCAGGGGCCAAGGGGGAAGCTTTCTTT
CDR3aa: CASSSPPGAKGEAFF